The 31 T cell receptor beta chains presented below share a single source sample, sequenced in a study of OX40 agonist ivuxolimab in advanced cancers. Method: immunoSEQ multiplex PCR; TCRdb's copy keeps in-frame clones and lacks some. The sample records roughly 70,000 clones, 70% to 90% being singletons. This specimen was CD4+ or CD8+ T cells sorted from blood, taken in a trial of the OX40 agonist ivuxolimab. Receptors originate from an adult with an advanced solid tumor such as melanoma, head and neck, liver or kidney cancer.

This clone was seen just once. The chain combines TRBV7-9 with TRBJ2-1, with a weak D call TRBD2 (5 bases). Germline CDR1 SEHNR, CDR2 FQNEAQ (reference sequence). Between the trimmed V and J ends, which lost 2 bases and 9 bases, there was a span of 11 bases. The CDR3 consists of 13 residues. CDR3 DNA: TGTGCCAGCAGCTTATCGGGGATGTCTGAGCAGTTCTTC. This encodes CASSLSGMSEQFF. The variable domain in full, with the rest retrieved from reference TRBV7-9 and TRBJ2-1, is DTGVSQNPRHKITKRGQNVTFRCDPISEHNRLYWYRQTLGQGPEFLTYFQNEAQLEKSRLLSDRFSAERPKGSFSTLEIQRTEQGDSAMYLCASSLSGMSEQFFGPGTRLTVL.

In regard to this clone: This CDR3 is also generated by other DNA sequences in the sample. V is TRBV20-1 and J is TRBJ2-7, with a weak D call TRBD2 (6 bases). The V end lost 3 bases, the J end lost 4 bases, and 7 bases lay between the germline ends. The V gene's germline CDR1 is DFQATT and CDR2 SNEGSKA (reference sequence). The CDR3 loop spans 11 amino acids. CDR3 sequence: CSASGGYEQYF. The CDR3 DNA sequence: TGCAGTGCTAGTGGGGGGTACGAGCAGTACTTC.

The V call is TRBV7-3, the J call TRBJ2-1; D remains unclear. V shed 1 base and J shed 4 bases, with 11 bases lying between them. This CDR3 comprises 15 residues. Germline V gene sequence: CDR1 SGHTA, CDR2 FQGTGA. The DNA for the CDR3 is TGTGCCAGCAGCTTAATCTCTCTACCGTACAATGAGCAGTTCTTC. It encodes CASSLISLPYNEQFF.

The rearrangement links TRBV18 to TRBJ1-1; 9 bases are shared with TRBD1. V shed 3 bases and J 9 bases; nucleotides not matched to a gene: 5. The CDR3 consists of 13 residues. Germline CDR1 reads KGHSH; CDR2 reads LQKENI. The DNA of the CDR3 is TGTGCCAGCTCACCCGACAGGGGGTCGAAAGCTTTCTTT. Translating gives CASSPDRGSKAFF.

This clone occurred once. Written as DNA, the CDR3 is TGTGCCAGCAGTGAAGGTCGGGCAGGCGGTCTTGAAGCTTTCTTT. It yields the protein CASSEGRAGGLEAFF. The V call is TRBV6-1, the J call TRBJ1-1; no reliable D call. This CDR3 contains 15 residues. CDR1 is MNHNS and CDR2 is SASEGT in the germline V gene. The V gene lost 1 base and the J gene lost 7 bases, with 16 bases spanning the gap.

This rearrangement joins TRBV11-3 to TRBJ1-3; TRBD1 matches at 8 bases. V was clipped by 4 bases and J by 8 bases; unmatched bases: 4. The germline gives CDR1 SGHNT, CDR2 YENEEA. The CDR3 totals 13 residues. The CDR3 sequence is CASSSLTGDTIYF. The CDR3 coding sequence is TGTGCCAGCAGCTCCTTGACAGGGGACACCATATATTTT.

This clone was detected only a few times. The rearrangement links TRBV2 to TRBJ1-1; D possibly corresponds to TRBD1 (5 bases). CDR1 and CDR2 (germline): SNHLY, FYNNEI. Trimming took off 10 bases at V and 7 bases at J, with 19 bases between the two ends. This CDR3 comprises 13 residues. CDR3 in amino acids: CATGPTPSLEAFF. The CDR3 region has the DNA TGTGCCACGGGGCCCACCCCCTCACTTGAAGCTTTCTTT.

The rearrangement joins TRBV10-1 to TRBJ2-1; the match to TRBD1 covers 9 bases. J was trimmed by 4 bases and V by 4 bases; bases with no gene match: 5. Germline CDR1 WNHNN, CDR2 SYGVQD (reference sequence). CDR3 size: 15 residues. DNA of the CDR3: TGCGCCAGCAGTGTAACGGGACAGGGTTACAATGAGCAGTTCTTC. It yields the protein CASSVTGQGYNEQFF.

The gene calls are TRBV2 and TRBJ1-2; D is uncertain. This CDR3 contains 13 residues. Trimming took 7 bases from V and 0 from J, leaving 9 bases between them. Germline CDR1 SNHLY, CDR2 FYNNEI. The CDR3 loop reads CASTADTNYGYTF. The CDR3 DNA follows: TGTGCCAGCACCGCCGATACTAACTATGGCTACACCTTC.

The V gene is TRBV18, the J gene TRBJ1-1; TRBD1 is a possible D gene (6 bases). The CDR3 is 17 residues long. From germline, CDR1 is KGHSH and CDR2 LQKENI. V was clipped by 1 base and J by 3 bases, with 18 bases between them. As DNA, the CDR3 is TGTGCCAGCTCACCACGTGGGGGGCCCCATTTGGACACTGAAGCTTTCTTT. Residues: CASSPRGGPHLDTEAFF.

As DNA, the CDR3 is TGTGCCAGCTCACCAGTAAACCAGGATGAAGCTTTCTTT. Translating it yields CASSPVNQDEAFF. The rearrangement links TRBV18 to TRBJ1-1, with D uncertain. The CDR3 extends over 13 amino acids. V was cut by 2 bases and J by 7 bases, with 11 bases left in between. Germline V CDR1 and CDR2: KGHSH, LQKENI.

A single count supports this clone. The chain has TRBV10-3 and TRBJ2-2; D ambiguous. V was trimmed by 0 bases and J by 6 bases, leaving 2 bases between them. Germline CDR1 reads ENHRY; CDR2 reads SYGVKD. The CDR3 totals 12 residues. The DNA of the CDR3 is TGTGCCATCAGTGAGTCCGCCGGGGAGCTGTTTTTT. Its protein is CAISESAGELFF.

The CDR3 region has the DNA TGCGCCAGCAGCTTGGGCGATGGGTTAAACTATGGCTACACCTTC. Its translation is CASSLGDGLNYGYTF. The genes are TRBV5-1 and TRBJ1-2; D unresolved. CDR1 is SGHRS and CDR2 is YFSETQ in the germline V gene. V shed 0 bases and J shed 2 bases, with 11 bases lying between them. This CDR3 comprises 15 residues.

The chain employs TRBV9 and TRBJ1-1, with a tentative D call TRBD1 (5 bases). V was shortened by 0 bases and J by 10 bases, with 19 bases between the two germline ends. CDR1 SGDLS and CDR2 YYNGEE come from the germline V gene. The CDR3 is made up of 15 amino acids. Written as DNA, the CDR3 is TGTGCCAGCAGCGTAGAGAGCTCGGCAGGGCTGGGAGCTTTCTTT. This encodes CASSVESSAGLGAFF.

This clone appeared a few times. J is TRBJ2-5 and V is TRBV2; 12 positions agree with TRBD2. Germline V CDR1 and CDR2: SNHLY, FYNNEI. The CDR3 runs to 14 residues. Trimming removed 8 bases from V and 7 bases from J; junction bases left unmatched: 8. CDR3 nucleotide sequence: TGTGCCAGCGGGGGGACTAGCGGGCCTGGGACCCAGTACTTC. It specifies CASGGTSGPGTQYF. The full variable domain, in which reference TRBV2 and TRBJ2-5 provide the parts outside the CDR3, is EPEVTQTPSHQVTQMGQEVILRCVPISNHLYFYWYRQILGQKVEFLVSFYNNEISEKSEIFDDQFSVERPDGSNFTLKIRSTKLEDSAMYFCASGGTSGPGTQYFGPGTRLLVL.

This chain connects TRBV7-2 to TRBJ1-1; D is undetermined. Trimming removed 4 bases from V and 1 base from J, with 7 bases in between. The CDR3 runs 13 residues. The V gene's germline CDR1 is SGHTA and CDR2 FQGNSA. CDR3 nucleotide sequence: TGTGCCAGCAGCTCGGATCCGAACACTGAAGCTTTCTTT. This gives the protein CASSSDPNTEAFF. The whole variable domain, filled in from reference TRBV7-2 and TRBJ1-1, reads GAGVSQSPSNKVTEKGKDVELRCDPISGHTALYWYRQSLGQGLEFLIYFQGNSAPDKSGLPSDRFSAERTGGSVSTLTIQRTQQEDSAVYLCASSSDPNTEAFFGQGTRLTVV.

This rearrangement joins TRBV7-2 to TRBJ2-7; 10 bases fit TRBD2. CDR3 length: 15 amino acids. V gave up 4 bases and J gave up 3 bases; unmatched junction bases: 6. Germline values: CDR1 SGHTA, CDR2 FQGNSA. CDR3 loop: CASSYTSGVGYEQYF. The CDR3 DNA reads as TGTGCCAGCAGCTACACTAGCGGGGTCGGCTACGAGCAGTACTTC.

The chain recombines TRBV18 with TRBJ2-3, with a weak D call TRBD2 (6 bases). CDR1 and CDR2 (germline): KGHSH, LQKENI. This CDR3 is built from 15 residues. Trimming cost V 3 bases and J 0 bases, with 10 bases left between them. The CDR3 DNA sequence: TGTGCCAGCTCACCTCCGGGACTTAGCACAGATACGCAGTATTTT. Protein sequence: CASSPPGLSTDTQYF.

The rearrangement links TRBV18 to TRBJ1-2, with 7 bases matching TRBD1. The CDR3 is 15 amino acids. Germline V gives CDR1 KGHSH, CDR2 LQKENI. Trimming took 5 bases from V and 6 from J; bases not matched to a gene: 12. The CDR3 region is CASSWRDSDSNGYTF. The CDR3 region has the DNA TGTGCCAGCTCATGGAGGGACAGCGATTCTAATGGCTACACCTTC.

The DNA of the CDR3 is TGTGCCAGCAGTTCCCGACAGGGGGCAACTAATGAAAAACTGTTTTTT. Its translation: CASSSRQGATNEKLFF. The V and J genes are TRBV6-6 and TRBJ1-4; the match to TRBD1 covers 9 bases. V trimming: 4 bases; J trimming: 0 bases; junction bases outside the gene matches: 3. Germline V gene data show CDR1 as MNHNY and CDR2 as SVGAGI (reference sequence). This CDR3 is built from 16 residues.

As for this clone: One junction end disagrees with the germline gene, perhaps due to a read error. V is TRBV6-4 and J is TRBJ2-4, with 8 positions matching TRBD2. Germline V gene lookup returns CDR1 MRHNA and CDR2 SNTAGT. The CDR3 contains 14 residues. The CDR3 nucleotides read TGTGCCAGCAGCTACGGGGGGGCCATAAACATTCAGTACTTC. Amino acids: CASSYGGAINIQYF.

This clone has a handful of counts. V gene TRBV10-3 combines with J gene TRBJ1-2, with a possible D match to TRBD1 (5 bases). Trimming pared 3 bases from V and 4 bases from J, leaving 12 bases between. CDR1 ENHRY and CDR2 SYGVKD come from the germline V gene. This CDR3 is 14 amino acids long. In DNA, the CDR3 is TGTGCCATCAGTGAAGAGGGGCTGAGCTATGGCTACACCTTC. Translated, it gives CAISEEGLSYGYTF.

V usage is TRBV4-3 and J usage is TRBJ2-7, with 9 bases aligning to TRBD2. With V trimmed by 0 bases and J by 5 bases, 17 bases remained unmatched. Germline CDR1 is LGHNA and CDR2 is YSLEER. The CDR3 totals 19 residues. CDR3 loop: CASSQDEVGSGGTSHEQYF. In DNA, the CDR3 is TGCGCCAGCAGCCAAGATGAGGTGGGAAGCGGGGGGACATCCCACGAGCAGTACTTC.

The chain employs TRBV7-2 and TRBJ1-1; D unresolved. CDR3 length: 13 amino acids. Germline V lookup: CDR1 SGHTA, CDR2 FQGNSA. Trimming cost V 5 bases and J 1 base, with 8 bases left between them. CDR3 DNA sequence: TGTGCCAGCAGCACAAGAAGGAACACTGAAGCTTTCTTT. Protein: CASSTRRNTEAFF.

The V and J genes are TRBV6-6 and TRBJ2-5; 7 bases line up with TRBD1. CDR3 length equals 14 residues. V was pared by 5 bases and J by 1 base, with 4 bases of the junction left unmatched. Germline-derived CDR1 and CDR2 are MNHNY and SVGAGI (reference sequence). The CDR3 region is CASSLWDSQETQYF. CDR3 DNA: TGTGCCAGCAGTCTCTGGGACAGCCAAGAGACCCAGTACTTC.

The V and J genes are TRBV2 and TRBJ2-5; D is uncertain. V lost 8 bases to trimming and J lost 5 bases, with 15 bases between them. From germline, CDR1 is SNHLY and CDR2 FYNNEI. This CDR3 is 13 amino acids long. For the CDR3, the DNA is TGTGCCAGCGTAGGCCCCGCGAGGGAGACCCAGTACTTC. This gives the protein CASVGPARETQYF.

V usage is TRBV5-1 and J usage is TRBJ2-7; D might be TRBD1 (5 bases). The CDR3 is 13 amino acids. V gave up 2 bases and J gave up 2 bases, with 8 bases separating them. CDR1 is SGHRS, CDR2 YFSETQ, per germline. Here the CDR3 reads CASSLTGTYEQYF. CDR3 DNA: TGCGCCAGCAGCTTAACAGGTACCTACGAGCAGTACTTC. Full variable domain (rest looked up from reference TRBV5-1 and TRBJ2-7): KAGVTQTPRYLIKTRGQQVTLSCSPISGHRSVSWYQQTPGQGLQFLFEYFSETQRNKGNFPGRFSGRQFSNSRSEMNVSTLELGDSALYLCASSLTGTYEQYFGPGTRLTVT.

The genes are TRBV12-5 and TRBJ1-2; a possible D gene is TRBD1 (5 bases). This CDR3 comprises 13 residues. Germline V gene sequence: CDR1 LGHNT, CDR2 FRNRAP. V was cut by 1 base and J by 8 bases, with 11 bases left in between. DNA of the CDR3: TGTGCTAGTGGTTTGGAAGGGGAGAGAGGCTACACCTTC. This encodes CASGLEGERGYTF.

CDR3 residues: CASRGNREGKPQHF. The CDR3 nucleotides are TGTGCCAGCAGGGGTAACAGGGAAGGTAAGCCCCAGCATTTT. The rearrangement uses TRBV2 and TRBJ1-5; D is perhaps TRBD1 (6 bases). The CDR3 has 14 residues. Germline V gene data show CDR1 as SNHLY and CDR2 as FYNNEI. Trimming stripped 6 bases from V and 8 bases from J, with 17 bases between.

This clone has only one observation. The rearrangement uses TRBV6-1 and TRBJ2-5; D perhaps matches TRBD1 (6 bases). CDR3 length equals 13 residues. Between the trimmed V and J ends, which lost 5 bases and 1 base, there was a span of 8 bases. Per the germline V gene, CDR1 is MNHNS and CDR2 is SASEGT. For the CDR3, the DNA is TGTGCCAGCAGTACAGGGTTCCAAGAGACCCAGTACTTC. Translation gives CASSTGFQETQYF.

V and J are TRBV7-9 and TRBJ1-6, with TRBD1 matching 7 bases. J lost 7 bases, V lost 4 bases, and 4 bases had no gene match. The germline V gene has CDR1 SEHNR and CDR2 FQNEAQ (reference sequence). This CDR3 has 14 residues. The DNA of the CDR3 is TGTGCCAGCAGCTCCACAGGGGAGAATTCACCCCTCCACTTT. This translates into CASSSTGENSPLHF.